This is a list of T cell receptor beta chains from one sample in a study of T cell responses to AZD1222 COVID-19 vaccine. Profiling relied on immunoSEQ multiplex PCR, and the TCRdb table lists in-frame clones only, not all of them. The table records 70,000 to 95,000 clones, 80% to 95% of them present only once. This sample comprised peripheral blood, obtained 28 days after the second AZD1222 dose. All receptors come from an adult who received the AZD1222 COVID-19 vaccine. CDR3s include the opening cysteine and the closing phenylalanine or tryptophan. The D gene is left open where the match is weak. Only part of the rows carry a size: once, few, many, or a class if the clone is expanded.

CDR3 protein: CASIKVPEKLFF
CDR3 DNA: TGTGCCAGCATAAAAGTGCCCGAAAAACTGTTTTTT
J gene: TRBJ1-4
clone size: .
V gene: TRBV2
D gene: .

CDR3 protein: CATGQGSYEQYF
CDR3 DNA: TGTGCCACGGGACAGGGTTCGTACGAGCAGTACTTC
J gene: TRBJ2-7
clone size: .
V gene: TRBV10-3
D gene: TRBD1

CDR3 protein: CASTFRQGGNSPLHF
CDR3 DNA: TGTGCCAGCACTTTCAGACAGGGAGGAAATTCACCCCTCCACTTT
J gene: TRBJ1-6
clone size: .
V gene: TRBV6-5
D gene: TRBD1

CDR3 protein: CASSFPSLNSPLHF
CDR3 DNA: TGCGCCAGCAGCTTTCCGTCATTAAATTCACCCCTCCACTTT
J gene: TRBJ1-6
clone size: .
V gene: TRBV5-1
D gene: .

CDR3 protein: CASSIQGDREAFF
CDR3 DNA: TGTGCCAGCAGCATCCAAGGAGACAGGGAAGCTTTCTTT
J gene: TRBJ1-1
clone size: .
V gene: TRBV28
D gene: .

CDR3 protein: CASSPRGRVYQPQHF
CDR3 DNA: TGTGCCAGCAGCCCCAGGGGGAGGGTATATCAGCCCCAGCATTTT
J gene: TRBJ1-5
clone size: .
V gene: TRBV28
D gene: TRBD1

CDR3 protein: CASSPRATTEAFF
CDR3 DNA: TGTGCCAGCAGTCCCAGGGCAACCACTGAAGCTTTCTTT
J gene: TRBJ1-1
clone size: .
V gene: TRBV27
D gene: .

CDR3 protein: CASVRPFSYEQYF
CDR3 DNA: TGTGCCAGCGTGCGCCCTTTCTCCTACGAGCAGTACTTC
J gene: TRBJ2-7
clone size: .
V gene: TRBV11-2
D gene: .

CDR3 protein: CASSYGDMTYSPLHF
CDR3 DNA: TGTGCCAGCAGTTACGGGGACATGACCTATTCACCCCTCCACTTT
J gene: TRBJ1-6
clone size: .
V gene: TRBV28
D gene: .

CDR3 protein: CASSFAQGQNTGELFF
CDR3 DNA: TGCGCCAGCAGCTTTGCCCAGGGACAAAACACCGGGGAGCTGTTTTTT
J gene: TRBJ2-2
clone size: .
V gene: TRBV5-1
D gene: .

CDR3 protein: CASSLAKGSGYEQYF
CDR3 DNA: TGCGCCAGCAGCTTGGCCAAAGGCTCCGGGTACGAGCAGTACTTC
J gene: TRBJ2-7
clone size: .
V gene: TRBV5-1
D gene: .

CDR3 protein: CASSLGDRVTNEKLFF
CDR3 DNA: TGCGCCAGCAGCTTGGGGGACAGGGTCACTAATGAAAAACTGTTTTTT
J gene: TRBJ1-4
clone size: .
V gene: TRBV5-1
D gene: TRBD1

CDR3 protein: CASSARTESNQPQHF
CDR3 DNA: TGCGCCAGCAGCGCCCGGACAGAGAGCAATCAGCCCCAGCATTTT
J gene: TRBJ1-5
clone size: few
V gene: TRBV4-1
D gene: .

CDR3 protein: CASSSGRTSGIYTGELFF
CDR3 DNA: TGTGCCAGCAGCTCAGGCAGGACTAGCGGGATTTACACCGGGGAGCTGTTTTTT
J gene: TRBJ2-2
clone size: .
V gene: TRBV7-6
D gene: TRBD2

CDR3 protein: CASSQDEGAYTEAFF
CDR3 DNA: TGCGCCAGCAGCCAAGATGAGGGCGCCTACACTGAAGCTTTCTTT
J gene: TRBJ1-1
clone size: .
V gene: TRBV4-1
D gene: .

CDR3 protein: CASSRTVENTEAFF
CDR3 DNA: TGTGCCAGCAGCCGGACGGTCGAGAACACTGAAGCTTTCTTT
J gene: TRBJ1-1
clone size: .
V gene: TRBV3-1/TRBV3-2
D gene: .

CDR3 protein: CASRPTSDYNEQFF
CDR3 DNA: TGTGCCAGCAGACCTACTAGCGACTACAATGAGCAGTTCTTC
J gene: TRBJ2-1
clone size: .
V gene: TRBV7-3
D gene: TRBD2

CDR3 protein: CASSTSGTPNTGELFF
CDR3 DNA: TGCGCCAGCAGCACATCCGGGACCCCGAACACCGGGGAGCTGTTTTTT
J gene: TRBJ2-2
clone size: .
V gene: TRBV5-1
D gene: .

CDR3 protein: CASSMSQGAHTEAFF
CDR3 DNA: TGTGCCAGTAGTATGTCGCAGGGGGCCCACACTGAAGCTTTCTTT
J gene: TRBJ1-1
clone size: .
V gene: TRBV19
D gene: TRBD1

CDR3 protein: CASSLSLSGSGYEQYF
CDR3 DNA: TGTGCCAGCAGCTTATCCCTCAGCGGGAGTGGGTACGAGCAGTACTTC
J gene: TRBJ2-7
clone size: .
V gene: TRBV7-2
D gene: TRBD2

CDR3 protein: CASTPPHPSTDTQYF
CDR3 DNA: TGTGCCAGCACCCCGCCACACCCTAGCACAGATACGCAGTATTTT
J gene: TRBJ2-3
clone size: .
V gene: TRBV11-2
D gene: .

CDR3 protein: CASSYSPTSGLYNEQFF
CDR3 DNA: TGTGCCAGCAGTTACAGTCCTACTAGCGGACTATACAATGAGCAGTTCTTC
J gene: TRBJ2-1
clone size: .
V gene: TRBV6-2/TRBV6-3
D gene: TRBD2

CDR3 protein: CASSMAGETRYF
CDR3 DNA: TGTGCCAGTAGTATGGCGGGTGAGACCCGGTACTTC
J gene: TRBJ2-5
clone size: .
V gene: TRBV19
D gene: .

CDR3 protein: CASSYGGSRNEQFF
CDR3 DNA: TGTGCCAGCAGTTACGGGGGGAGTAGGAATGAGCAGTTCTTC
J gene: TRBJ2-1
clone size: .
V gene: TRBV6-5
D gene: .

CDR3 protein: CASSSSGFSSNQPQHF
CDR3 DNA: TGTGCCAGTAGTTCCTCCGGGTTCTCAAGCAATCAGCCCCAGCATTTT
J gene: TRBJ1-5
clone size: once
V gene: TRBV19
D gene: .

CDR3 protein: CASSQFREFEKLFF
CDR3 DNA: TGTGCCAGCAGCCAATTTCGGGAGTTCGAAAAACTGTTTTTT
J gene: TRBJ1-4
clone size: .
V gene: TRBV16
D gene: .

CDR3 protein: CASSLLSGRRSYEQYF
CDR3 DNA: TGTGCCAGCAGCTTGCTCTCGGGACGCCGCTCCTACGAGCAGTACTTC
J gene: TRBJ2-7
clone size: once
V gene: TRBV7-9
D gene: .

CDR3 protein: CASPSAETQYF
CDR3 DNA: TGTGCCAGCCCCTCGGCGGAGACCCAGTACTTC
J gene: TRBJ2-5
clone size: .
V gene: TRBV2
D gene: .

CDR3 protein: CASSNTDTQYF
CDR3 DNA: TGTGCCAGCAGTAACACAGATACGCAGTATTTT
J gene: TRBJ2-3
clone size: .
V gene: TRBV7-2
D gene: .

CDR3 protein: CASSLGNTEAFF
CDR3 DNA: TGTGCCAGCAGTTTAGGGAACACTGAAGCTTTCTTT
J gene: TRBJ1-1
clone size: .
V gene: TRBV28
D gene: .

CDR3 protein: CASLTVTPRAGQTYNEQFF
CDR3 DNA: TGTGCCAGCCTCACCGTCACCCCTCGGGCGGGACAGACCTACAATGAGCAGTTCTTC
J gene: TRBJ2-1
clone size: .
V gene: TRBV18
D gene: .

CDR3 protein: CASRSTGPNTEAFF
CDR3 DNA: TGTGCCAGCAGATCCACAGGGCCGAACACTGAAGCTTTCTTT
J gene: TRBJ1-1
clone size: .
V gene: TRBV28
D gene: .

CDR3 protein: CASSYGAGATEAFF
CDR3 DNA: TGTGCCAGCAGTTACGGGGCGGGGGCCACTGAAGCTTTCTTT
J gene: TRBJ1-1
clone size: .
V gene: TRBV6-2/TRBV6-3
D gene: .

CDR3 protein: CASIPGEVSNEQFF
CDR3 DNA: TGTGCCAGCATCCCAGGGGAAGTGTCCAATGAGCAGTTCTTC
J gene: TRBJ2-1
clone size: .
V gene: TRBV2
D gene: .

CDR3 protein: CASSPFRGYRETQYF
CDR3 DNA: TGTGCCAGCAGCCCGTTCAGGGGCTATAGGGAGACCCAGTACTTC
J gene: TRBJ2-5
clone size: .
V gene: TRBV11-1
D gene: .

CDR3 protein: CASSQVGTDRSHEQFF
CDR3 DNA: TGTGCCAGCAGCCAAGTCGGGACAGACAGGAGCCATGAGCAGTTCTTC
J gene: TRBJ2-1
clone size: .
V gene: TRBV14
D gene: TRBD1

CDR3 protein: CASSLGAGTGSYEQYF
CDR3 DNA: TGTGCCAGCAGCTTGGGGGCCGGGACAGGCTCCTACGAGCAGTACTTC
J gene: TRBJ2-7
clone size: .
V gene: TRBV5-6
D gene: TRBD1

CDR3 protein: CASSLEETQYF
CDR3 DNA: TGCGCCAGCAGCTTGGAAGAGACCCAGTACTTC
J gene: TRBJ2-5
clone size: .
V gene: TRBV5-1
D gene: .

CDR3 protein: CASRITRGTEAFF
CDR3 DNA: TGTGCCAGCAGGATCACTAGGGGTACTGAAGCTTTCTTT
J gene: TRBJ1-1
clone size: .
V gene: TRBV3-1/TRBV3-2
D gene: .

CDR3 protein: CSVGTGGNQPQHF
CDR3 DNA: TGCAGCGTAGGGACAGGGGGCAATCAGCCCCAGCATTTT
J gene: TRBJ1-5
clone size: .
V gene: TRBV29-1
D gene: TRBD1

CDR3 protein: CASSVLPFNYGYTF
CDR3 DNA: TGTGCCAGCAGTGTTCTCCCGTTTAACTATGGCTACACCTTC
J gene: TRBJ1-2
clone size: .
V gene: TRBV28
D gene: .

CDR3 protein: CASSLDGRAPDTQYF
CDR3 DNA: TGTGCCAGCAGCTTAGATGGGAGGGCCCCAGATACGCAGTATTTT
J gene: TRBJ2-3
clone size: .
V gene: TRBV7-8
D gene: TRBD2

CDR3 protein: CSFVAGSDTQYF
CDR3 DNA: TGCAGCTTTGTGGCCGGGTCAGATACGCAGTATTTT
J gene: TRBJ2-3
clone size: .
V gene: TRBV29-1
D gene: .

CDR3 protein: CASSLAGDFYEQYF
CDR3 DNA: TGTGCCAGCAGCTTAGCGGGAGACTTCTACGAGCAGTACTTC
J gene: TRBJ2-7
clone size: .
V gene: TRBV7-2
D gene: .

CDR3 protein: CASSQGSSGVWNEQFF
CDR3 DNA: TGTGCCAGCAGCCAAGGATCTAGCGGGGTTTGGAATGAGCAGTTCTTC
J gene: TRBJ2-1
clone size: .
V gene: TRBV4-2
D gene: TRBD2

CDR3 protein: CASSLNNYGYTF
CDR3 DNA: TGTGCCAGCAGTTTAAACAACTATGGCTACACCTTC
J gene: TRBJ1-2
clone size: once
V gene: TRBV28
D gene: .

CDR3 protein: CASTHAGQGNGYTF
CDR3 DNA: TGTGCCAGCACCCACGCCGGACAGGGAAATGGCTACACCTTC
J gene: TRBJ1-2
clone size: .
V gene: TRBV28
D gene: TRBD1

CDR3 protein: CASSLAFGTGKHEQYF
CDR3 DNA: TGTGCCAGCAGCTTAGCCTTCGGGACAGGGAAACACGAGCAGTACTTC
J gene: TRBJ2-7
clone size: .
V gene: TRBV7-2
D gene: TRBD1

CDR3 protein: CASSQFAGSYEQYF
CDR3 DNA: TGCGCCAGCAGCCAATTTGCTGGCTCCTACGAGCAGTACTTC
J gene: TRBJ2-7
clone size: .
V gene: TRBV4-3
D gene: .

CDR3 protein: CATSLLAGGFTHEQFF
CDR3 DNA: TGTGCCACCAGTCTTCTAGCGGGAGGTTTCACGCATGAGCAGTTCTTC
J gene: TRBJ2-1
clone size: once
V gene: TRBV24-1
D gene: TRBD2

CDR3 protein: CASSSAGTSGKNEQFF
CDR3 DNA: TGCGCCAGCAGTAGCGCCGGGACTAGCGGGAAAAATGAGCAGTTCTTC
J gene: TRBJ2-1
clone size: .
V gene: TRBV10-1
D gene: TRBD2

CDR3 protein: CASSFGQIYDEQFF
CDR3 DNA: TGTGCCAGCAGTTTCGGTCAGATTTACGATGAGCAGTTCTTC
J gene: TRBJ2-1
clone size: .
V gene: TRBV28
D gene: .

CDR3 protein: CASKILAGGPDEQFF
CDR3 DNA: TGTGCCAGCAAGATACTAGCGGGAGGGCCTGATGAGCAGTTCTTC
J gene: TRBJ2-1
clone size: .
V gene: TRBV2
D gene: TRBD2